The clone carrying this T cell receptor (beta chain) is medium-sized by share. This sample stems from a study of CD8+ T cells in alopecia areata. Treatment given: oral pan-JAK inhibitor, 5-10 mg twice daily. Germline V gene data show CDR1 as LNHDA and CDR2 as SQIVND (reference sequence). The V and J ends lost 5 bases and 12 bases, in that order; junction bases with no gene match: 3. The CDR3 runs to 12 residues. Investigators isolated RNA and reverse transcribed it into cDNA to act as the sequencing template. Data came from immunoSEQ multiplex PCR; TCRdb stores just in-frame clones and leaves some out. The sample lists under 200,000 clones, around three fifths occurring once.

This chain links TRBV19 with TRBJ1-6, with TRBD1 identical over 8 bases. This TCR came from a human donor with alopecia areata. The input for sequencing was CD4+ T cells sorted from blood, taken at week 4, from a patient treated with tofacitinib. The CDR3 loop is CASSGQGRPLHF. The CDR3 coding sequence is TGTGCCAGTAGTGGACAGGGACGACCCCTCCACTTT. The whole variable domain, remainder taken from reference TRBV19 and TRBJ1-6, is DGGITQSPKYLFRKEGQNVTLSCEQNLNHDAMYWYRQDPGQGLRLIYYSQIVNDFQKGDIAEGYSVSREKKESFPLTVTSAQKNPTAFYLCASSGQGRPLHFGNGTRLTVT.